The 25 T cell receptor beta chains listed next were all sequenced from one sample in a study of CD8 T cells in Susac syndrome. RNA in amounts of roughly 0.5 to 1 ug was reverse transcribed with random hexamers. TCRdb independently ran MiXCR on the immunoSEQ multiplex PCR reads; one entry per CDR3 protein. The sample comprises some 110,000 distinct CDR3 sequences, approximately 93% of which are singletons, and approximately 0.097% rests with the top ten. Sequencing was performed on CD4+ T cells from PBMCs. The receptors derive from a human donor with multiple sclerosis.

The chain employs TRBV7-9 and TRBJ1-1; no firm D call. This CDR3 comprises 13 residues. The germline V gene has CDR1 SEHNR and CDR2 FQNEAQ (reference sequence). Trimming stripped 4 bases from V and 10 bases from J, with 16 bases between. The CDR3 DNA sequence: TGTGCCAGCAGCTCCTCAGCGGCACTGGGAGCTTTCTTT. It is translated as CASSSSAALGAFF.

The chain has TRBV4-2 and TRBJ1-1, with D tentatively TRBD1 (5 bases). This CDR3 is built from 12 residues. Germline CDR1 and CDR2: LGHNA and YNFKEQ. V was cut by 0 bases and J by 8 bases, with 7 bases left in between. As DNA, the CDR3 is TGTGCCAGCAGCCAAGATTGGGGCGAAGCTTTCTTT. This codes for CASSQDWGEAFF.

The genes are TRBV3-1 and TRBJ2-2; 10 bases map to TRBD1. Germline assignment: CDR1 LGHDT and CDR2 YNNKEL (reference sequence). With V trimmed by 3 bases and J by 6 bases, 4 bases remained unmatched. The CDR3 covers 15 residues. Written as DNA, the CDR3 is TGTGCCAGCAGCCAGGGGGACAGGGGCTCCGGGGAGCTGTTTTTT. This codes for CASSQGDRGSGELFF.

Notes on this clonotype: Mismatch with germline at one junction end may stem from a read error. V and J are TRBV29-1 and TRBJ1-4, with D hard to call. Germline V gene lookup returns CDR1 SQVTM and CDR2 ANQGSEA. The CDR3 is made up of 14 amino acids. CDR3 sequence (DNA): TGCAGCGTTAAAGAGGGATCCGCCGACGGAAAACTGTTTTTT. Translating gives CSVKEGSADGKLFF.

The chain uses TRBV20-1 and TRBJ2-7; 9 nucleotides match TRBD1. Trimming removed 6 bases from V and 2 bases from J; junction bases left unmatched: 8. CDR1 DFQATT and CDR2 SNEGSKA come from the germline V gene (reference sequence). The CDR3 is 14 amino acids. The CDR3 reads CSATGTGSPYEQYF. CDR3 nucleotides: TGCAGTGCGACCGGGACAGGGTCCCCCTACGAGCAGTACTTC.

The CDR3 region has the DNA TGTGCCAGCGGATCGACAGGGGGCGCGGGCTACACCTTC. Its translation: CASGSTGGAGYTF. The chain employs TRBV2 and TRBJ1-2; 10 bases are shared with TRBD1. Germline assignment: CDR1 SNHLY and CDR2 FYNNEI. The V and J ends lost 8 bases and 8 bases, in that order; junction bases with no gene match: 8. This CDR3 is built from 13 residues. The full variable domain, rest sourced from reference TRBV2 and TRBJ1-2, is EPEVTQTPSHQVTQMGQEVILRCVPISNHLYFYWYRQILGQKVEFLVSFYNNEISEKSEIFDDQFSVERPDGSNFTLKIRSTKLEDSAMYFCASGSTGGAGYTFGSGTRLTVV.

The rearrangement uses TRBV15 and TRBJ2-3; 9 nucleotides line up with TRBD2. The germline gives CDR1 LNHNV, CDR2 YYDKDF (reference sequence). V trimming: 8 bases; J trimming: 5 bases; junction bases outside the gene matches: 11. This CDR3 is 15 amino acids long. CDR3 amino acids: CATFSRGGPIDTQYF. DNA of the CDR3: TGTGCCACCTTTTCGCGGGGGGGGCCGATAGATACGCAGTATTTT.

CDR3 amino acids: CATSLRAGPGNTIYF. CDR3 DNA sequence: TGTGCCACCAGCCTCAGGGCGGGCCCGGGAAACACCATATATTTT. This sequence joins TRBV15 and TRBJ1-3, with a weak D call TRBD1 (5 bases). Trimming pared 5 bases from V and 4 bases from J, leaving 15 bases between. Germline CDR1 is LNHNV and CDR2 is YYDKDF (reference sequence). There are 15 residues in the CDR3. Full variable domain (missing parts from reference TRBV15 and TRBJ1-3): DAMVIQNPRYQVTQFGKPVTLSCSQTLNHNVMYWYQQKSSQAPKLLFHYYDKDFNNEADTPDNFQSRRPNTSFCFLDIRSPGLGDTAMYLCATSLRAGPGNTIYFGEGSWLTVV.

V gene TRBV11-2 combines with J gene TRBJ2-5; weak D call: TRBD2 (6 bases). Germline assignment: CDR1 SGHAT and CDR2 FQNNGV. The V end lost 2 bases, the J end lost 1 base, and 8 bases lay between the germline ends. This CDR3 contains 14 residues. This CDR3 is CASSLRDFQETQYF. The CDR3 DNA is TGTGCCAGCAGCTTACGGGACTTCCAAGAGACCCAGTACTTC.

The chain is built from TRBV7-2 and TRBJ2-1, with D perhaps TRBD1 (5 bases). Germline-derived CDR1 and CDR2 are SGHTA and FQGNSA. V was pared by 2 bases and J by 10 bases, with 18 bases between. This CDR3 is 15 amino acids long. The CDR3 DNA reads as TGTGCCAGCAGCTTATTTTCGGCAGGGATGGGCGAGCAGTTCTTC. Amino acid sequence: CASSLFSAGMGEQFF.

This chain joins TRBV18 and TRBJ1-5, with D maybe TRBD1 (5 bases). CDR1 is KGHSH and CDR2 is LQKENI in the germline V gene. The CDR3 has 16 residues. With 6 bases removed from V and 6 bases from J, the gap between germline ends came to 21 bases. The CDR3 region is CASSPGRAEEVQPQHF. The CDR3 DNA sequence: TGTGCCAGCTCCCCAGGGAGGGCGGAGGAGGTTCAGCCCCAGCATTTT.

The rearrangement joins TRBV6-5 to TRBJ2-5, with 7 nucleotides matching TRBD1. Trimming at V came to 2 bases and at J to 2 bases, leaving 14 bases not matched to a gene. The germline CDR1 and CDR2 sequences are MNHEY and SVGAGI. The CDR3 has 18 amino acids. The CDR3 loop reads CASSYHITGDPWQETQYF. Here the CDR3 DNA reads TGTGCCAGCAGTTACCATATTACAGGGGACCCCTGGCAAGAGACCCAGTACTTC.

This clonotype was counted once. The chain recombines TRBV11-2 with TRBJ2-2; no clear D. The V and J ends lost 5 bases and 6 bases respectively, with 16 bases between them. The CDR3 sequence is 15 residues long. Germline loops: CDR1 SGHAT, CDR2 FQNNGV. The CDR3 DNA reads TGTGCCAGCAGCCGCCCGGGCCTGATAGCCGGGGAGCTGTTTTTT. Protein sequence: CASSRPGLIAGELFF.

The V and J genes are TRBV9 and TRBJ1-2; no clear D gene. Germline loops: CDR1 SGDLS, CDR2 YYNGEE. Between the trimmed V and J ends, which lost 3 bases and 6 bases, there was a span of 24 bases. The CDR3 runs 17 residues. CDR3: CASSGSTAPYPYNGYTF. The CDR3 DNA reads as TGTGCCAGCAGCGGGTCGACCGCCCCCTATCCCTACAATGGCTACACCTTC.

The chain's CDR3 is CANKGPLSYGYTF. The CDR3 region has the DNA TGTGCCAACAAAGGCCCCCTAAGCTATGGCTACACCTTC. The chain employs TRBV6-5 and TRBJ1-2; no clear D. The CDR3 sequence is 13 residues long. Trimming stripped 10 bases from V and 4 bases from J, with 16 bases between. The germline V gene encodes CDR1 MNHEY and CDR2 SVGAGI.

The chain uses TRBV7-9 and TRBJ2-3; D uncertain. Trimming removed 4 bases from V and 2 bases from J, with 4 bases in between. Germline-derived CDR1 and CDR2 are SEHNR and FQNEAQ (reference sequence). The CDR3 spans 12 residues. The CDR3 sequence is CASSSYTDTQYF. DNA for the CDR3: TGTGCCAGCAGCTCGTACACAGATACGCAGTATTTT.

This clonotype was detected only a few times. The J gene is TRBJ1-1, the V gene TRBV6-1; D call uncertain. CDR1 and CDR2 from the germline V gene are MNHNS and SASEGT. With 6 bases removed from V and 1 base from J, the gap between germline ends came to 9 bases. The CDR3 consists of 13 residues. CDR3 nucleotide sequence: TGTGCCAGCAGCTGGGAGCCGAACACTGAAGCTTTCTTT. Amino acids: CASSWEPNTEAFF.

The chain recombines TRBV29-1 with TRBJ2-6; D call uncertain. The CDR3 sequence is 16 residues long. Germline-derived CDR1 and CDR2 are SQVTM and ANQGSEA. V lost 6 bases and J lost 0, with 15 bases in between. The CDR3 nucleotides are TGCAGCGTAATTAAACAGCGCTCCTCTGGGGCCAACGTCCTGACTTTC. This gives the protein CSVIKQRSSGANVLTF.

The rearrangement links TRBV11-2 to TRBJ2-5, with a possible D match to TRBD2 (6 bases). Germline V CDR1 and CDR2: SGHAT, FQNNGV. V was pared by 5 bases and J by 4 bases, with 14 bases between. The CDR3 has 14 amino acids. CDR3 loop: CASSLRRRGETQYF. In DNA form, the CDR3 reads TGTGCCAGCAGCCTACGGCGGCGGGGAGAGACCCAGTACTTC. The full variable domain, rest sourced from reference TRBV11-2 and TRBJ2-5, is EAGVAQSPRYKIIEKRQSVAFWCNPISGHATLYWYQQILGQGPKLLIQFQNNGVVDDSQLPKDRFSAERLKGVDSTLKIQPAKLEDSAVYLCASSLRRRGETQYFGPGTRLLVL.

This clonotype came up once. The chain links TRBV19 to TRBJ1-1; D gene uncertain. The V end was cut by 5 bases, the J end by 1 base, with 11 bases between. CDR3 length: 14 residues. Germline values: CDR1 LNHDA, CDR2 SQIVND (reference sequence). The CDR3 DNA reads TGTGCCAGTAGTTATAGGGAGACGAACACTGAAGCTTTCTTT. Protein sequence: CASSYRETNTEAFF.

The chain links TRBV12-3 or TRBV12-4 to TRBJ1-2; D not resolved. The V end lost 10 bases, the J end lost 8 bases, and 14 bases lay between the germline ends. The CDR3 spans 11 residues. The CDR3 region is CATKGRSGYTF. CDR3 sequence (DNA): TGTGCCACGAAGGGCAGGTCGGGCTACACCTTC.

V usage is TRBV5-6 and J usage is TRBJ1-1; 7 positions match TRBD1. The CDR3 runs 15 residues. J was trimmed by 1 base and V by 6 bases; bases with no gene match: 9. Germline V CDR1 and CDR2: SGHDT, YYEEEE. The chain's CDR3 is CASTIPGGSNTEAFF. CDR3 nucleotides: TGTGCCAGCACCATACCAGGGGGTTCGAACACTGAAGCTTTCTTT.

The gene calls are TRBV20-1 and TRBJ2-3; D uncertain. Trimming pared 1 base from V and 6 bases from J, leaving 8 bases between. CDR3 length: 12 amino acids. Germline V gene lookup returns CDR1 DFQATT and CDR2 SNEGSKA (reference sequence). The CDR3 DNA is TGCAGTGCTAGAGTCCCCGCGGATACGCAGTATTTT. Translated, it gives CSARVPADTQYF.

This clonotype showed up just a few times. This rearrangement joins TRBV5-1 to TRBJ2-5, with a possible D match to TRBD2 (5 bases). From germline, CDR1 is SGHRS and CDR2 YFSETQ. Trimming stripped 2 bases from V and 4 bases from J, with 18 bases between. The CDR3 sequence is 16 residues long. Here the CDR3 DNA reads TGCGCCAGCAGCTTAGGCAACCCTAGGAGCGGAGAGACCCAGTACTTC. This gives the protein CASSLGNPRSGETQYF. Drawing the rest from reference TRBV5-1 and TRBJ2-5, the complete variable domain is KAGVTQTPRYLIKTRGQQVTLSCSPISGHRSVSWYQQTPGQGLQFLFEYFSETQRNKGNFPGRFSGRQFSNSRSEMNVSTLELGDSALYLCASSLGNPRSGETQYFGPGTRLLVL.

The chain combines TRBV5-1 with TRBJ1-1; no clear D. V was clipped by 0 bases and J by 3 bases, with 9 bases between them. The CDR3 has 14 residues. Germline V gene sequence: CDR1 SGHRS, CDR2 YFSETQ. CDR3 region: CASSLEVQYTEAFF. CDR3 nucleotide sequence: TGCGCCAGCAGCTTGGAAGTACAGTACACTGAAGCTTTCTTT.